Listed below are T cell receptor beta chains from one sample, sequenced in a study of blood T cell repertoires in COVID-19. Libraries were prepared by immunoSEQ multiplex PCR; TCRdb keeps only in-frame clonotypes and omits some of them. Altogether about 190,000 clones are present, 82% being singletons, with the ten largest covering roughly 7.1%. Sample: peripheral blood. The receptor set was obtained from a woman aged 55 to 70 with COVID-19, enrolled during active disease. Each CDR3 is given with its conserved first and last residue. A D gene is named only where the DNA matches it firmly. Clone size is given for some rows only: seen once, a few or many times, or a class if the clone is expanded.

J	length	D	V	size	CDR3	DNA
TRBJ1-1	13	-	TRBV6-5	once	CASGPPRNTEAFF	TGTGCCAGCGGCCCCCCACGGAACACTGAAGCTTTCTTT
TRBJ2-1	16	TRBD2	TRBV13	few	CASSLGGSGRLNEQFF	TGTGCCAGCAGCTTAGGTGGTAGCGGGAGACTCAATGAGCAGTTCTTC
TRBJ1-5	14	TRBD1	TRBV4-3	-	CASSPGQGNQPQHF	TGCGCCAGCAGCCCGGGACAGGGGAATCAGCCCCAGCATTTT
TRBJ1-1	14	-	TRBV28	-	CASSPSRRGTEAFF	TGTGCCAGCAGTCCCTCAAGACGGGGCACTGAAGCTTTCTTT
TRBJ2-7	14	-	TRBV5-6	-	CASSSTETTYEQYF	TGTGCCAGCAGCTCGACAGAAACTACTTACGAGCAGTACTTC
TRBJ2-1	14	TRBD2	TRBV16	-	CASSPTIRTSEPLF	TGTGCCAGCAGTCCAACAATTAGGACTAGCGAACCACTCTTC
TRBJ2-1	16	TRBD1	TRBV28	-	CASSSSLGTGGGEQFF	TGTGCCAGCAGTTCCTCACTCGGGACAGGGGGCGGTGAGCAGTTCTTC
TRBJ1-1	14	TRBD1	TRBV15	-	CATSRGQVNTEAFF	TGTGCCACCAGCAGGGGACAGGTTAACACTGAAGCTTTCTTT
TRBJ1-2	14	-	TRBV5-1	-	CASSLALDTYGYTF	TGCGCCAGCAGCTTGGCCCTTGACACTTATGGCTACACCTTC
TRBJ1-2	14	-	TRBV3-1/TRBV3-2	few	CASSQVAEAGGYTF	TGTGCCAGCAGCCAGGTGGCAGAAGCAGGTGGCTACACCTTC
TRBJ1-5	14	-	TRBV3-1/TRBV3-2	-	CASSLGGRGQPQHF	TGTGCCAGCAGTCTCGGGGGGAGGGGTCAGCCCCAGCATTTT
TRBJ1-5	17	-	TRBV28	-	CASSSLGGGGIGQPQHF	TGTGCCAGCAGTTCCTTGGGTGGGGGGGGCATTGGTCAGCCCCAGCATTTT
TRBJ2-1	16	TRBD2	TRBV5-1	once	CASRAVSGGAVDEQFF	TGTGCCAGCAGAGCAGTAAGCGGGGGGGCGGTCGATGAGCAGTTCTTC
TRBJ1-4	15	-	TRBV24-1	-	CATSDLSGFNEKLFF	TGTGCCACCAGTGATTTATCAGGGTTCAATGAAAAACTGTTTTTT
TRBJ2-1	14	TRBD1	TRBV7-2	-	CATNRDREFNEQFF	TGTGCCACAAACCGGGACAGGGAGTTCAATGAGCAGTTCTTC
TRBJ1-5	15	-	TRBV19	-	CASSIGGGSNQPQHF	TGTGCCAGTAGTATAGGAGGGGGTAGCAATCAGCCCCAGCATTTT
TRBJ1-5	14	-	TRBV3-1/TRBV3-2	-	CASSQRQGNQPQHF	TGTGCCAGCAGCCAAAGACAGGGCAATCAGCCCCAGCATTTT
TRBJ1-5	11	-	TRBV29-1	-	CSVADRGPQHF	TGCAGCGTTGCCGATAGAGGGCCCCAGCATTTT
TRBJ1-1	16	-	TRBV28	-	CASSSFPGLSNTEAFF	TGTGCCAGCAGTTCATTCCCGGGACTCTCGAACACTGAAGCTTTCTTT
TRBJ2-2	15	-	TRBV7-9	-	CASSLERGNTGELFF	TGTGCCAGCAGCTTAGAACGGGGGAACACCGGGGAGCTGTTTTTT
TRBJ2-3	15	TRBD1	TRBV7-9	-	CASSLGDRVTDTQYF	TGTGCCAGCAGCTTAGGCGACAGGGTGACAGATACGCAGTATTTT
TRBJ2-3	16	-	TRBV11-2	-	CASTLGGVPSPDTQYF	TGTGCCTCAACCTTAGGGGGGGTACCCTCTCCAGATACGCAGTATTTT
TRBJ2-5	14	TRBD2	TRBV29-1	-	CSGGTSGNSETQYF	TGCAGCGGCGGGACTAGCGGGAATTCGGAGACCCAGTACTTC
TRBJ2-2	16	TRBD2	TRBV27	once	CASSQRLAGDVGELFF	TGTGCCAGCAGTCAGCGACTAGCGGGAGATGTCGGGGAGCTGTTTTTT
TRBJ1-2	15	-	TRBV3-1/TRBV3-2	-	CASSRDTGINYGYTF	TGTGCCAGCAGCCGGGACACCGGAATTAACTATGGCTACACCTTC
TRBJ1-3	18	-	TRBV5-1	once	CASSVRSGGSSPGNTIYF	TGCGCCAGCAGCGTACGGTCGGGGGGCAGTTCTCCCGGAAACACCATATATTTT
TRBJ2-5	15	-	TRBV3-1/TRBV3-2	-	CASSQETPGFETQYF	TGTGCCAGCAGCCAAGAAACCCCAGGGTTTGAGACCCAGTACTTC
TRBJ2-1	13	TRBD2	TRBV3-1/TRBV3-2	few	CASSSGRWNEQFF	TGTGCCAGCAGTAGCGGGAGATGGAATGAGCAGTTCTTC
TRBJ1-4	18	-	TRBV9	-	CASSVGRPGLAHDEKLFF	TGTGCCAGCAGCGTAGGGAGGCCAGGCCTCGCACATGATGAAAAACTGTTTTTT
TRBJ1-5	14	-	TRBV19	-	CAGGGMESNQPQHF	TGTGCCGGTGGGGGGATGGAAAGTAATCAGCCCCAGCATTTT
TRBJ1-4	16	-	TRBV7-9	-	CASSPSRREEGEKLFF	TGTGCCAGCAGCCCCTCGAGGAGGGAAGAGGGTGAAAAACTGTTTTTT
TRBJ2-1	12	TRBD2	TRBV10-3	few	CANGERESEQFF	TGTGCCAACGGGGAGCGGGAGAGTGAGCAGTTCTTC
TRBJ2-5	14	TRBD1	TRBV7-3	once	CASSRTGGGETQYF	TGTGCCAGCAGCCGGACAGGGGGCGGGGAGACCCAGTACTTC
TRBJ1-6	19	-	TRBV19	-	CASSEPQSKHPHYNSPLHF	TGTGCCAGTAGTGAACCACAGAGTAAACATCCCCACTATAATTCACCCCTCCACTTT
TRBJ2-5	16	TRBD2	TRBV7-2	-	CASSLAGGPVQETQYF	TGTGCCAGCAGCTTAGCGGGAGGGCCGGTACAAGAGACCCAGTACTTC
TRBJ1-5	15	TRBD1	TRBV7-6	-	CASSLGQGANQPQHF	TGTGCCAGCAGCTTAGGTCAGGGGGCGAATCAGCCCCAGCATTTT
TRBJ2-6	13	-	TRBV29-1	-	CSVFHSGANVLTF	TGCAGCGTTTTTCACTCTGGGGCCAACGTCCTGACTTTC
TRBJ2-1	15	TRBD2	TRBV10-1	-	CASSELAGGYNEQFF	TGCGCCAGCAGTGAATTAGCGGGGGGATACAATGAGCAGTTCTTC